This T cell receptor beta chain was captured in a study of early T cells in non-severe SARS-CoV-2 infection. Whole-study context: The chains were unpaired, and the sequenced material was bulk RNA from unsorted whole blood. Study results and limitations: A preference for anti-spike CD8 responses marked VDJdb matching, which missed private and CD4 specificities.

Tagging with unique molecular identifiers was applied to individual cDNA molecules. TCRdb reanalysed the 5' RACE reads using MiXCR and keeps one entry per CDR3 protein. Of over 45,000 distinct CDR3 sequences listed, over 5% were seen once; the top ten hold around 4.1%. This clonotype has a count of ten or more. The antigen is not known. V dropped 6 bases and J dropped 7 bases, with 15 bases sitting between them. CDR3 size: 13 residues. CDR1 and CDR2 (germline): SQVTM, ANQGSEA. The sequencing sample was made of whole blood. J is TRBJ1-4 and V is TRBV29-1; D is possibly TRBD1 (6 bases). The clonotype comes from an adult who was a healthcare worker with PCR-confirmed SARS-CoV-2 infection or an uninfected control (not recorded which). DNA for the CDR3: TGCAGCGTCCCCGGGACAAAAGGTGAAAAACTGTTTTTT. This sequence encodes CSVPGTKGEKLFF. Supplemented by reference TRBV29-1 and TRBJ1-4, the full variable domain reads SAVISQKPSRDICQRGTSLTIQCQVDSQVTMMFWYRQQPGQSLTLIATANQGSEATYESGFVIDKFPISRPNLTFSTLTVSNMSPEDSSIYLCSVPGTKGEKLFFGSGTQLSVL.